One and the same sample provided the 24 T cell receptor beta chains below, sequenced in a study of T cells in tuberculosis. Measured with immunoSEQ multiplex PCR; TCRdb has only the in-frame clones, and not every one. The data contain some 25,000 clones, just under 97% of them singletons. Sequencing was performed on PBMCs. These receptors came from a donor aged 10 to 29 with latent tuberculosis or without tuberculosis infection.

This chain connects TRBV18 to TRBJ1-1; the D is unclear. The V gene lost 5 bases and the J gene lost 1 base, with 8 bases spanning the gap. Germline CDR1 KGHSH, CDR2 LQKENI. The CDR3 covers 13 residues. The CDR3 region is CASSAGGNTEAFF. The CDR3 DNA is TGTGCCAGCTCAGCCGGTGGGAACACTGAAGCTTTCTTT.

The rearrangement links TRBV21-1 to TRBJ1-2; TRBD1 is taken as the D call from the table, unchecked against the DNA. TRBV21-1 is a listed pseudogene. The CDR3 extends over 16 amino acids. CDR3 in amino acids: CASSSEPDRGPRGYTF. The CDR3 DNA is TGTGCCAGCAGCTCAGAGCCGGACAGGGGCCCCCGGGGCTACACCTTC.

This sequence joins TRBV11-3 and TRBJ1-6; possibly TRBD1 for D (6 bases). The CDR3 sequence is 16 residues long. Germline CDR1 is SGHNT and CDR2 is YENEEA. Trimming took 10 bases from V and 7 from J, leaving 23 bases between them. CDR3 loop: CATLIESETGNSPLHF. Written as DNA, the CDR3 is TGTGCCACCTTAATCGAGTCGGAAACAGGGAATTCACCCCTCCACTTT.

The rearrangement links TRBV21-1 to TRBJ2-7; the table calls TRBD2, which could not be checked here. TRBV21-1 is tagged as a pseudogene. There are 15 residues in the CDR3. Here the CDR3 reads CASTPLAGEAYEQYV. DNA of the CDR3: TGTGCCAGCACCCCACTAGCGGGGGAGGCCTACGAGCAGTACGTC.

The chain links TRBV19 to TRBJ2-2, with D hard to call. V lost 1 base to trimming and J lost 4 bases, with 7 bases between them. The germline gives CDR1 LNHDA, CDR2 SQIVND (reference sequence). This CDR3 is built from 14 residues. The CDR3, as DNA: TGTGCCAGTAGTATAGCAACTCTCACCGGGGAGCTGTTTTTT. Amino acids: CASSIATLTGELFF. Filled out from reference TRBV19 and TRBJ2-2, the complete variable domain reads DGGITQSPKYLFRKEGQNVTLSCEQNLNHDAMYWYRQDPGQGLRLIYYSQIVNDFQKGDIAEGYSVSREKKESFPLTVTSAQKNPTAFYLCASSIATLTGELFFGEGSRLTVL.

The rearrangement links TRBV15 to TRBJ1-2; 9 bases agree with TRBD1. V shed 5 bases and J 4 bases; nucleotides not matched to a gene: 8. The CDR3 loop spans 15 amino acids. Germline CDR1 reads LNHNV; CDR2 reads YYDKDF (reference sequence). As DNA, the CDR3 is TGTGCCACCAGCGAAAACAGGGGGCTGATCTATGGCTACACCTTC. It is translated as CATSENRGLIYGYTF. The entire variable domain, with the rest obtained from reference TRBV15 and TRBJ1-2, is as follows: DAMVIQNPRYQVTQFGKPVTLSCSQTLNHNVMYWYQQKSSQAPKLLFHYYDKDFNNEADTPDNFQSRRPNTSFCFLDIRSPGLGDTAMYLCATSENRGLIYGYTFGSGTRLTVV.

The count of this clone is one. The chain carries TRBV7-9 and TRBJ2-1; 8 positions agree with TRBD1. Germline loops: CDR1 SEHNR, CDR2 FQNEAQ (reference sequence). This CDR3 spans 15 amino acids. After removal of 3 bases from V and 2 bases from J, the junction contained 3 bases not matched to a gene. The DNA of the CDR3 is TGTGCCAGCAGCTTGGGCAGGGGGCCCTACAATGAGCAGTTCTTC. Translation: CASSLGRGPYNEQFF.

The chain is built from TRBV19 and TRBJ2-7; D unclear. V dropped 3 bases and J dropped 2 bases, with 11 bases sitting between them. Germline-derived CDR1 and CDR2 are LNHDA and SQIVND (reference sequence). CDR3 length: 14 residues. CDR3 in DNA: TGTGCCAGTAGTATTAGTCACAGAGCCTACGAGCAGTACTTC. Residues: CASSISHRAYEQYF.

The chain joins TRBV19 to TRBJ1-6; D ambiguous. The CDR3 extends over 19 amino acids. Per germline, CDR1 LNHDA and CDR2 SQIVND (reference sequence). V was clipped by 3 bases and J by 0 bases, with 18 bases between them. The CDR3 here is CASSIHSRDPSSYNSPLHF. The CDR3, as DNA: TGTGCCAGTAGTATTCACAGCCGGGATCCTAGCTCCTATAATTCACCCCTCCACTTT.

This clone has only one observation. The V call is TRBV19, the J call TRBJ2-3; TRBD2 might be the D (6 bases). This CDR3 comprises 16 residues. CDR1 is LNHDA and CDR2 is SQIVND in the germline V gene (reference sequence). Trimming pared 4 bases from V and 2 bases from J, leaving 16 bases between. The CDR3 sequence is CASSTLMGGTTDTQYF. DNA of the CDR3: TGTGCCAGTAGTACGCTTATGGGGGGTACCACAGATACGCAGTATTTT.

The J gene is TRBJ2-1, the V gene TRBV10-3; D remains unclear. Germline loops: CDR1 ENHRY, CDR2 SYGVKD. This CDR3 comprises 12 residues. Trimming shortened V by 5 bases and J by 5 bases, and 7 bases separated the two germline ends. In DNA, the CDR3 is TGTGCCATCAGTCCGCAGAACAATGAGCAGTTCTTC. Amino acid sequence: CAISPQNNEQFF.

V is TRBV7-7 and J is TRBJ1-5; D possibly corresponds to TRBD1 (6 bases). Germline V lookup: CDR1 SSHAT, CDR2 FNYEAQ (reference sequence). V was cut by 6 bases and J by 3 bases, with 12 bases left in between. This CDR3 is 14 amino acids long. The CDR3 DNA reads TGTGCCAGCAGTCTCCGGGACACCAATCAGCCCCAGCATTTT. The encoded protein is CASSLRDTNQPQHF.

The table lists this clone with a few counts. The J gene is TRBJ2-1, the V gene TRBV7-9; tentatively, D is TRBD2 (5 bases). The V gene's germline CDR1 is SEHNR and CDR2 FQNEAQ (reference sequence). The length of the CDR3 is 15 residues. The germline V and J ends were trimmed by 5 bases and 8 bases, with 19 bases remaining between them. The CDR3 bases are TGTGCCAGCAGCCCGGGGTTAGCCGGAATCGATGAGCAGTTCTTC. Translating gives CASSPGLAGIDEQFF.

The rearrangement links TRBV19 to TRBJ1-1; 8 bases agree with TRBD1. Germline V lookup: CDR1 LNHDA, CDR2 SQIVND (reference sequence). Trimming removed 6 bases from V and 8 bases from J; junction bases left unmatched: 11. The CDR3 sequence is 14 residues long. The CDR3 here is CASRHDRGSGEAFF. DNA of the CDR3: TGTGCCAGTAGACACGACAGGGGATCAGGAGAAGCTTTCTTT. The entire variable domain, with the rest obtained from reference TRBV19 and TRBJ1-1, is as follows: DGGITQSPKYLFRKEGQNVTLSCEQNLNHDAMYWYRQDPGQGLRLIYYSQIVNDFQKGDIAEGYSVSREKKESFPLTVTSAQKNPTAFYLCASRHDRGSGEAFFGQGTRLTVV.

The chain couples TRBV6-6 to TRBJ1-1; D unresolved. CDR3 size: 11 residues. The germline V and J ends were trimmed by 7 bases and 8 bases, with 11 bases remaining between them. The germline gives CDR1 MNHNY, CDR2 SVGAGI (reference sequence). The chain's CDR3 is CASTREREAFF. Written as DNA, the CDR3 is TGTGCCAGCACCCGCGAGAGGGAAGCTTTCTTT.

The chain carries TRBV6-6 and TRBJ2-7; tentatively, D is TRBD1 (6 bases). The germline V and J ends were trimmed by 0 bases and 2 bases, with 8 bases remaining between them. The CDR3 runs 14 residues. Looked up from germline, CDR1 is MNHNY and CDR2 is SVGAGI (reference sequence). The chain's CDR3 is CASSYSGQPYEQYF. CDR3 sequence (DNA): TGTGCCAGCAGTTACTCTGGACAGCCCTACGAGCAGTACTTC.

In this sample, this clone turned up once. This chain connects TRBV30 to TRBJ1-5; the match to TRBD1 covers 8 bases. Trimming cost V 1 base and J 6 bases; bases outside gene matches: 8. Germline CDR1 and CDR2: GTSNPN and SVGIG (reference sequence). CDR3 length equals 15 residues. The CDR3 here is CAWSEGQGAGQPQHF. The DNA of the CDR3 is TGTGCCTGGAGTGAGGGGCAGGGGGCCGGTCAGCCCCAGCATTTT.

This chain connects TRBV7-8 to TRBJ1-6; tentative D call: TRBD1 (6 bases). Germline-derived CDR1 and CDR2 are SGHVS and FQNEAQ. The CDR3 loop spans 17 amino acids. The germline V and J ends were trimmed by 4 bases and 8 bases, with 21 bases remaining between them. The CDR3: CASSSSRGHAPYSPLHF. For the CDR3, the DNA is TGTGCCAGCAGCTCCTCCAGGGGTCACGCTCCTTATTCACCCCTCCACTTT.

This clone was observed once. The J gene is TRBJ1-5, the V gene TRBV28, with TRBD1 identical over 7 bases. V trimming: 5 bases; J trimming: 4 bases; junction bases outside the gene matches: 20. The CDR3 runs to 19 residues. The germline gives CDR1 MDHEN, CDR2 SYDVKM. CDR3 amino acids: CASSVIFRQGTGRNQPQHF. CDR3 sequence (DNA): TGTGCCAGCAGTGTCATATTCAGACAGGGAACCGGACGAAATCAGCCCCAGCATTTT.

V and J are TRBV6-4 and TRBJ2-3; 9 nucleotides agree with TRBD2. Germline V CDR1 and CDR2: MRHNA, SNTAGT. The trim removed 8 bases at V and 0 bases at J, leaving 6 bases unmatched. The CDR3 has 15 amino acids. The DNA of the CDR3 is TGTGCCAGCCGGCTAGCGGGGCATAGCACAGATACGCAGTATTTT. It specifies CASRLAGHSTDTQYF.

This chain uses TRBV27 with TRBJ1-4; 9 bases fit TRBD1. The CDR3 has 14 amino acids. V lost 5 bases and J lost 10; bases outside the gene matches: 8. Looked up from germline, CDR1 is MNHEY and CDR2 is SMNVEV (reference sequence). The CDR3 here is CASSAGTGLAKLFF. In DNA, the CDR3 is TGTGCCAGCAGTGCCGGGACAGGGCTGGCAAAACTGTTTTTT. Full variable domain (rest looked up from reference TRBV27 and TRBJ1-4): EAQVTQNPRYLITVTGKKLTVTCSQNMNHEYMSWYRQDPGLGLRQIYYSMNVEVTDKGDVPEGYKVSRKEKRNFPLILESPSPNQTSLYFCASSAGTGLAKLFFGSGTQLSVL.

The CDR3 bases are TGTGCCTGGAGTTCCCAGGAAGGGCGGGGTGAGCAGTTCTTC. This gives the protein CAWSSQEGRGEQFF. This chain links TRBV30 with TRBJ2-1, with a tentative D call TRBD2 (6 bases). V dropped 2 bases and J dropped 9 bases, with 17 bases sitting between them. This CDR3 is 14 amino acids long. Germline V lookup: CDR1 GTSNPN, CDR2 SVGIG (reference sequence).

The CDR3 loop reads CASSSLRDRFYEQYF. CDR3 nucleotide sequence: TGTGCCAGCAGCTCGCTACGGGACAGATTCTACGAGCAGTACTTC. The chain carries TRBV5-4 and TRBJ2-7; 7 bases match TRBD1. This CDR3 spans 15 amino acids. Germline trimming cut 3 bases from V and 3 bases from J; bases unmatched to any gene: 9. Germline V gene data show CDR1 as SGHNT and CDR2 as YYREEE (reference sequence).

CDR3 DNA sequence: TGTGCCAGCAGTTTCCGGGAAAACTATGGCTACACCTTC. Residues: CASSFRENYGYTF. The gene calls are TRBV28 and TRBJ1-2; D not resolved. V was trimmed by 3 bases and J by 2 bases, leaving 7 bases between them. Germline V gene sequence: CDR1 MDHEN, CDR2 SYDVKM. CDR3 length: 13 residues.